The clone carrying this T cell receptor (beta chain) was observed many times. Its antigen is still unknown. These data belong to a study of T-cell reconstitution after alpha-beta-depleted transplantation in children. TCRbeta library preparation incorporated unique molecular identifiers. TCRdb reprocessed the PCR reads via MiXCR and lists one record per CDR3 protein. The profile shows around 70,000 distinct CDR3 sequences, approximately 10% of them singletons. The CDR3 consists of 13 residues. Germline V lookup: CDR1 SGHTA, CDR2 FQGNSA. Trimming removed 4 bases at V and 0 bases at J, with 6 bases between. Study conclusions and caveats: It was reported that alpha-beta T cells came from several hundred expanded graft clones (about two months after transplant). One year after transplant, T-cell counts and diversity came mostly from newly produced T cells. At day 60, the high TCRbeta diversity found in some patients originated from recipient T cells and thymic progenitors that had survived.

The rearrangement uses TRBV7-2 and TRBJ2-5; unclear D gene. This receptor was obtained from a boy aged 10-17 years with acute myeloid leukemia, due to receive a stem cell transplant. Sample: PBMCs, taken before TCRalphabeta/CD19-depleted stem cell transplant. CDR3 amino acids: CASSSTYQETQYF. DNA of the CDR3: TGTGCCAGCAGCTCGACATACCAAGAGACCCAGTACTTC.